These T cell receptor beta chains were read from a single sample in a study of cytomegalovirus exposure and HLA in healthy donors. Profiled with immunoSEQ multiplex PCR; TCRdb holds only in-frame clones, not every one. The sample lists 100,000 or so clones, roughly 80% occurring once. The source material was PBMCs. The receptors here all came from a human donor in good health. CDR3s include the opening cysteine and the closing phenylalanine or tryptophan. A D gene is named only where the DNA matches it firmly. Some rows have no size entry. The others give once, few or many, or a class for an expanded clone.

TRBV29-1	TRBD1	.	TRBJ1-2	TGCAGCGTGTGGGGGACAGGGGCCTCCTATGGCTACACCTTC	CSVWGTGASYGYTF
TRBV5-1	.	.	TRBJ1-1	TGCGCCAGCAGTAAGCTCCAGGGAGGGAACACTGAAGCTTTCTTT	CASSKLQGGNTEAFF
TRBV18	.	.	TRBJ2-5	TGTGCCAGCTCACCCGGACTTCAAGAGACCCAGTACTTC	CASSPGLQETQYF
TRBV30	TRBD1	.	TRBJ1-2	TGTGCCTGGACCGGGACAGGGAACTATGGCTACACCTTC	CAWTGTGNYGYTF
TRBV6-6	TRBD1	.	TRBJ2-1	TGTGCCAGCACGGGACAGGGGTACAATGAGCAGTTCTTC	CASTGQGYNEQFF
TRBV6-1	TRBD1	few	TRBJ1-2	TGTGCCAGCAGTGAGGGACAGGGGTATGAAGGCTACACCTTC	CASSEGQGYEGYTF
TRBV11-2	TRBD2	.	TRBJ2-5	TGTGCCAGCAGCACACTAGCGGGGGGACTGGAGACCCAGTACTTC	CASSTLAGGLETQYF
TRBV2	TRBD2	.	TRBJ2-3	TGTGCCAAAACGCGGAGACTAGCGGGAGCAGATACGCAGTATTTT	CAKTRRLAGADTQYF
TRBV5-1	.	once	TRBJ2-5	TGCGCCAGCAGCTTGGCACTAGCAGGCGAGACCCAGTACTTC	CASSLALAGETQYF
TRBV5-5	.	.	TRBJ2-7	TGTGCCAGCTCAAAAGGGGAGGGGGGGAGTGGAGCACGCGAGCAGTACTTC	CASSKGEGGSGAREQYF
TRBV11-3	.	.	TRBJ2-3	TGTGCCAGCAGCCCCGGGAGTTTCACAGATACGCAGTATTTT	CASSPGSFTDTQYF
TRBV29-1	TRBD1	.	TRBJ1-4	TGCAGCGTACAAGGACAGGGAGAAAAACTGTTTTTT	CSVQGQGEKLFF
TRBV5-6	TRBD1	.	TRBJ2-7	TGTGCCAGCAGCTTTGGGGACAGGGAAGACGAGCAGTACTTC	CASSFGDREDEQYF
TRBV28	TRBD2	.	TRBJ2-7	TGTGCCAGCAGTTTATCTGGGGTAGCGGGACCCTACGAGCAGTACTTC	CASSLSGVAGPYEQYF
TRBV4-3	TRBD2	.	TRBJ2-7	TGCGCCAGCAGCCAAGATCCTAGCGGGGGGCTTTACGAGCAGTACTTC	CASSQDPSGGLYEQYF
TRBV5-1	.	.	TRBJ2-7	TGCGCCAGCAGCTTGGAAGTTAGCTCCTACGAGCAGTACTTC	CASSLEVSSYEQYF
TRBV4-2	.	.	TRBJ2-3	TGTGCCAGCAGCCAAGAAATAGACAACACAGATACGCAGTATTTT	CASSQEIDNTDTQYF
TRBV5-1	.	.	TRBJ1-1	TGCGCCAGCAGCCTACAGAGCCCGAACACTGAAGCTTTCTTT	CASSLQSPNTEAFF
TRBV5-4	TRBD2	once	TRBJ2-1	TGTGCCAGCCAGGCGCCTAGCGGGAGGGAGCTTGAGCAGTTCTTC	CASQAPSGRELEQFF
TRBV29-1	.	.	TRBJ2-2	TGCAGCGCCGGACAGAACACCGGGGAGCTGTTTTTT	CSAGQNTGELFF
TRBV28	TRBD1	.	TRBJ2-1	TGTGCCAGCAGCACCCCGGGACAGGGGGCATATGAGCAGTTCTTC	CASSTPGQGAYEQFF
TRBV7-9	TRBD1	few	TRBJ2-7	TGTGCCAGCAGCTCCGACAGGGGCTTCTACGAGCAGTACTTC	CASSSDRGFYEQYF
TRBV4-2	.	few	TRBJ2-1	TGTGCCAGCAGCCAAGAGACGGCGGGTGAGCAGTTCTTC	CASSQETAGEQFF
TRBV19	TRBD2	.	TRBJ2-3	TGTGCCAGTAGTATTCTGGGACTAGTGACAGATACGCAGTATTTT	CASSILGLVTDTQYF
TRBV5-4	.	.	TRBJ2-5	TGTGCCAGCAGCTTGGACTTGGGGGGACCCCAAGAGACCCAGTACTTC	CASSLDLGGPQETQYF
TRBV14	TRBD1	.	TRBJ2-7	TGTGCCAGCAGCCAAAGAAGGGGCCGGGGACAGGGAACTACCGAGCAGTACTTC	CASSQRRGRGQGTTEQYF
TRBV5-1	.	few	TRBJ1-1	TGCGCCAGCAGTCCTTCCCCGGCCGGAGGTGAAGCTTTCTTT	CASSPSPAGGEAFF
TRBV28	TRBD1	few	TRBJ1-4	TGTGCCAGCAGTTTATCGGCCAGGGGGCTGTTGGATGAAAAACTGTTTTTT	CASSLSARGLLDEKLFF
TRBV6-5	.	.	TRBJ1-1	TGTGCCAGCAGTTACTTCCCCCAGGGAAGCGCCACTGAAGCTTTCTTT	CASSYFPQGSATEAFF
TRBV25-1	.	.	TRBJ2-1	TGTGCCAGCAGTGGAGCCCGTGAGCAGTTCTTC	CASSGAREQFF
TRBV7-8	TRBD1	.	TRBJ2-6	TGTGCCAGCAGCACGGGACAGTATTCTGGGGCCAACGTCCTGACTTTC	CASSTGQYSGANVLTF
TRBV7-7	TRBD2	once	TRBJ2-7	TGTGCTAGCAGCTTAGAAGCGGGGGTAAACTACGAGCAGTACTTC	CASSLEAGVNYEQYF
TRBV20-1	.	once	TRBJ2-5	TGCAGTGCTAGTATTCCGGAGACCCAGTACTTC	CSASIPETQYF
TRBV27	.	.	TRBJ2-1	TGTGCCAGCAGTTCCCGGGTGAGCTCCTACAATGAGCAGTTCTTC	CASSSRVSSYNEQFF
TRBV2	.	.	TRBJ2-2	TGTGCCACAACAAAAACAAACACCGGGGAGCTGTTTTTT	CATTKTNTGELFF
TRBV5-1	.	.	TRBJ1-6	TGCGCCAGCAGTCGCGACAGAAATTCACCCCTCCACTTT	CASSRDRNSPLHF
TRBV28	TRBD1	.	TRBJ2-3	TGTGCCAGCAGTCCCACCCGTAGGGGGCCTAGCACAGATACGCAGTATTTT	CASSPTRRGPSTDTQYF
TRBV27	TRBD2	.	TRBJ2-1	TGTGCCAGCAGACCAAACTCCGGGACAGGAATACTAGCGGGACTATACAATGAGCAGTTCTTC	CASRPNSGTGILAGLYNEQFF
TRBV6-5	.	.	TRBJ2-2	TGTGCCAGCAGCCCACGGGAGTTAATAACCGGGGAGCTGTTTTTT	CASSPRELITGELFF
TRBV7-8	.	once	TRBJ2-3	TGTGCCAGCAGCATGGGACTCGACGCAGATACGCAGTATTTT	CASSMGLDADTQYF
TRBV19	TRBD2	once	TRBJ2-2	TGTGCCACCCCTAGGCTAGCGGGTCTCATTATAACACCCGGGGAGCTGTTTTTT	CATPRLAGLIITPGELFF
TRBV9	TRBD1	.	TRBJ2-7	TGTGCCAGCAGCGTAGGAACAGGGGGCCCTTACGAGCAGTACTTC	CASSVGTGGPYEQYF
TRBV7-9	.	few	TRBJ1-4	TGTGCCAGCAGCTCAGGAGAAAAACTGTTTTTT	CASSSGEKLFF
TRBV4-2	TRBD1	.	TRBJ1-1	TGTGCCAGCAGGGCCGACAGGGTCACTGAAGCTTTCTTT	CASRADRVTEAFF
TRBV4-2	.	.	TRBJ2-7	TGTGCCAGCAGCCGCAGTGACTCCTACGAGCAGTACTTC	CASSRSDSYEQYF
TRBV18	TRBD1	.	TRBJ2-3	TGTGCCAGCTCGCGCGTGTACCGGGACAGGCCTAGCACAGATACGCAGTATTTT	CASSRVYRDRPSTDTQYF
TRBV27	.	.	TRBJ2-5	TGTGCCAGCCAACCAACTAGGAGTATGACCCAGTACTTC	CASQPTRSMTQYF
TRBV7-6	.	.	TRBJ2-7	TGTGCCAGCAGCTTAGATTTGGGCTCCGAGCAGTACTTC	CASSLDLGSEQYF
TRBV27	.	few	TRBJ2-6	TGTGCCAGCAGTTTCAGGCCTAACTCGGGGGCCAACGTCCTGACTTTC	CASSFRPNSGANVLTF
TRBV11-2	TRBD1	.	TRBJ1-6	TGTGCCAGCAGCTTCGATGGGGGACAGGGGGCGCGGTCACCCCTCCACTTT	CASSFDGGQGARSPLHF
TRBV6-5	.	.	TRBJ2-1	TGTGCCAGCAAGGCGGTTAACAATGAGCAGTTCTTC	CASKAVNNEQFF
TRBV7-2	TRBD2	.	TRBJ2-5	TGTGCCAGCAGCTCTGGGGGACTAGCGGGGCAAGAGACCCAGTACTTC	CASSSGGLAGQETQYF
TRBV7-9	.	.	TRBJ2-5	TGTGCCAGCAGCTTAGCGTCGGCCGTGGGCCCCAGAGAGACCCAGTACTTC	CASSLASAVGPRETQYF